The 16 T cell receptor beta chains presented below share a single source sample, sequenced in a study of T cell clones after liver transplantation. Some clones are missing from TCRdb's copy, which holds only in-frame ones; the method was immunoSEQ multiplex PCR. The table shows thousands of clones, with around 33% occurring only once. The antigens for these receptors are not known. Alloreactive TCRbeta sequences came from sequencing proliferating CFSE-low cells in the MLR. Sequencing was done on a sample of CD8+ T cells from cultured PBMCs. The receptors come from a human patient who received a liver transplant. Some T cells may be transferred from the graft donor.

CDR3 nucleotide sequence: TGTGCCAGCAGCTTAACAGGGAAAAACACCGGGGAGCTGTTTTTT. Translating it yields CASSLTGKNTGELFF. V and J are TRBV11-2 and TRBJ2-2; D may be TRBD1 (6 bases). V lost 2 bases to trimming and J lost 2 bases, with 9 bases between them. This CDR3 comprises 15 residues. Germline V lookup: CDR1 SGHAT, CDR2 FQNNGV. Together with reference TRBV11-2 and TRBJ2-2, the CDR3 gives the full variable domain: EAGVAQSPRYKIIEKRQSVAFWCNPISGHATLYWYQQILGQGPKLLIQFQNNGVVDDSQLPKDRFSAERLKGVDSTLKIQPAKLEDSAVYLCASSLTGKNTGELFFGEGSRLTVL.

J is TRBJ1-3 and V is TRBV6-1; D is possibly TRBD1 (6 bases). The CDR3 totals 16 residues. V was cut by 0 bases and J by 4 bases, with 13 bases left in between. From germline, CDR1 is MNHNS and CDR2 SASEGT. In nucleotides, the CDR3 is TGTGCCAGCAGTGAAGCGCACCAGGGGTTCGGAAACACCATATATTTT. Protein sequence: CASSEAHQGFGNTIYF.

The chain combines TRBV5-4 with TRBJ2-2, with 7 bases that match TRBD2. The CDR3 has 17 residues. Germline V gene data show CDR1 as SGHNT and CDR2 as YYREEE (reference sequence). The V and J ends lost 2 bases and 0 bases, in that order; junction bases with no gene match: 7. The CDR3 is CASSFGGGGPNTGELFF. The CDR3 nucleotides are TGTGCCAGCAGCTTTGGCGGGGGAGGGCCGAACACCGGGGAGCTGTTTTTT.

This clone was counted a few times. The V and J genes are TRBV5-6 and TRBJ2-5; D remains ambiguous. With 0 bases removed from V and 6 bases from J, the gap between germline ends came to 12 bases. The germline gives CDR1 SGHDT, CDR2 YYEEEE. This CDR3 region has 14 residues. This CDR3 is CASSLAAGKKTQYF. CDR3 nucleotide sequence: TGTGCCAGCAGCTTGGCGGCAGGAAAGAAGACCCAGTACTTC. Looking up the rest from reference TRBV5-6 and TRBJ2-5 gives the full variable domain: DAGVTQSPTHLIKTRGQQVTLRCSPKSGHDTVSWYQQALGQGPQFIFQYYEEEERQRGNFPDRFSGHQFPNYSSELNVNALLLGDSALYLCASSLAAGKKTQYFGPGTRLLVL.

The V call is TRBV7-6, the J call TRBJ1-1, with no clear D. The ends were cut back, 3 bases at V and 5 bases at J, with 16 bases in the middle. Germline V gene lookup returns CDR1 SGHVS and CDR2 FNYEAQ. This CDR3 region has 15 residues. CDR3 in DNA: TGTGCCAGCAGCTTGGGAGCAGGCGTGTGGACTGAAGCTTTCTTT. Residues: CASSLGAGVWTEAFF. The variable domain in full, completed from reference TRBV7-6 and TRBJ1-1, reads GAGVSQSPRYKVTKRGQDVALRCDPISGHVSLYWYRQALGQGPEFLTYFNYEAQQDKSGLPNDRFSAERPEGSISTLTIQRTEQRDSAMYRCASSLGAGVWTEAFFGQGTRLTVV.

This chain connects TRBV5-1 to TRBJ2-1; D is uncertain. Trimming shortened V by 5 bases and J by 1 base, and 13 bases separated the two germline ends. Germline V CDR1 and CDR2: SGHRS, YFSETQ. The CDR3 is 15 amino acids. The CDR3 here is CASSSSRVSYNEQFF. DNA for the CDR3: TGCGCCAGCAGTTCTTCTAGGGTATCCTACAATGAGCAGTTCTTC.

The chain recombines TRBV19 with TRBJ2-7; 7 positions match TRBD2. The CDR3 sequence is 13 residues long. The V and J ends lost 5 bases and 4 bases, in that order; junction bases with no gene match: 5. Germline CDR1 reads LNHDA; CDR2 reads SQIVND (reference sequence). The CDR3 nucleotides read TGTGCCAGTAGTGCCGGGGGGACTTACGAGCAGTACTTC. It encodes CASSAGGTYEQYF.

By sample fraction, this clone is medium-sized (0.01 to 0.1%). V and J are TRBV9 and TRBJ2-1; weak D call: TRBD1 (6 bases). Per germline, CDR1 SGDLS and CDR2 YYNGEE. This CDR3 is 15 amino acids long. Between the trimmed V and J ends, which lost 4 bases and 4 bases, there was a span of 15 bases. The CDR3 nucleotides are TGTGCCAGCAGCCCGGAAGGACAGATATACAATGAGCAGTTCTTC. This gives the protein CASSPEGQIYNEQFF.

CDR3 amino acids: CASSPPEETQYF. DNA for the CDR3: TGTGCCAGCAGCCCTCCTGAGGAGACCCAGTACTTC. The rearrangement uses TRBV7-9 and TRBJ2-5; no clear D. CDR3 length: 12 amino acids. Looked up from germline, CDR1 is SEHNR and CDR2 is FQNEAQ (reference sequence). Trimming took off 5 bases at V and 5 bases at J, with 9 bases between the two ends.

V usage is TRBV30 and J usage is TRBJ2-7; D gene ambiguous. CDR1 and CDR2 (germline): GTSNPN, SVGIG (reference sequence). The CDR3 sequence is 12 residues long. V was pared by 2 bases and J by 0 bases, with 5 bases between. In nucleotides, the CDR3 is TGTGCCTGGAGTTGGAGCTCCTACGAGCAGTACTTC. It codes for CAWSWSSYEQYF.

This chain uses TRBV2 with TRBJ1-5, with D perhaps TRBD1 (6 bases). Germline V gene lookup returns CDR1 SNHLY and CDR2 FYNNEI. This CDR3 spans 14 amino acids. V lost 5 bases and J lost 6, with 14 bases in between. CDR3 nucleotide sequence: TGTGCCAGCAGTTTAAGTCAGGGGACTCAGCCCCAGCATTTT. Its protein is CASSLSQGTQPQHF.

J is TRBJ2-2 and V is TRBV4-3; D is perhaps TRBD1 or TRBD2 (5 bases each). The CDR3 contains 19 residues. Trimming removed 3 bases from V and 5 bases from J, with 25 bases in between. Germline values: CDR1 LGHNA, CDR2 YSLEER. CDR3 region: CASSHHSEGFGKWTGELFF. CDR3 DNA: TGCGCCAGCAGCCATCACTCCGAGGGGTTCGGCAAGTGGACCGGGGAGCTGTTTTTT.

This clone was counted a few times. The chain combines TRBV6-4 with TRBJ1-1; D might be TRBD1 (5 bases). Germline CDR1 reads MRHNA; CDR2 reads SNTAGT. This CDR3 has 14 amino acids. V was cut by 0 bases and J by 5 bases, with 10 bases left in between. As DNA, the CDR3 is TGTGCCAGCAGTGACTCCCCCGAGGGGACTGAAGCTTTCTTT. It yields the protein CASSDSPEGTEAFF.

CDR3 sequence: CASSQDWAPGLNEQFF. The CDR3 DNA sequence: TGCGCCAGCAGCCAAGATTGGGCACCGGGCCTCAATGAGCAGTTCTTC. J is TRBJ2-1 and V is TRBV4-3; D not certain. Germline V gene lookup returns CDR1 LGHNA and CDR2 YSLEER. The CDR3 is made up of 16 amino acids. Trimming stripped 0 bases from V and 6 bases from J, with 15 bases between.

This CDR3 reads CAWSGATGELFF. CDR3 nucleotides: TGTGCCTGGAGTGGGGCCACCGGGGAGCTGTTTTTT. V is TRBV30 and J is TRBJ2-2, with D uncertain. CDR1 and CDR2 from the germline V gene are GTSNPN and SVGIG (reference sequence). V lost 1 base, J lost 4 bases, and 4 bases lay in between. The CDR3 totals 12 residues. Full variable domain (missing parts from reference TRBV30 and TRBJ2-2): SQTIHQWPATLVQPVGSPLSLECTVEGTSNPNLYWYRQAAGRGLQLLFYSVGIGQISSEVPQNLSASRPQDRQFILSSKKLLLSDSGFYLCAWSGATGELFFGEGSRLTVL.

The chain combines TRBV5-1 with TRBJ2-2, with TRBD2 as a possible D gene (6 bases). This CDR3 contains 14 residues. Per germline, CDR1 SGHRS and CDR2 YFSETQ. Trimming left V 3 bases short and J 6 bases short, with 12 bases between. CDR3 region: CASSSLLAPGELFF. The CDR3 DNA follows: TGCGCCAGCAGCTCCCTACTAGCTCCCGGGGAGCTGTTTTTT.